Shown below are 25 T cell receptor beta chains from a single sample sequenced in a study of blood T cell repertoires in COVID-19. Produced via immunoSEQ multiplex PCR; TCRdb's table is partial and in-frame only. The sample yields tens of thousands of clones, around 87% seen once. Sequencing input: peripheral blood. These receptors were obtained from a human donor in a cohort sampled during active COVID-19.

The J gene is TRBJ1-2, the V gene TRBV11-2; the D gene is possibly TRBD1 (5 bases). Germline V gene sequence: CDR1 SGHAT, CDR2 FQNNGV. The V gene lost 4 bases and the J gene lost 4 bases, with 16 bases spanning the gap. The CDR3 has 15 residues. The CDR3 reads CASSSALGPSYGYTF. In DNA form, the CDR3 reads TGTGCCAGCAGCTCTGCCCTGGGGCCTTCCTATGGCTACACCTTC.

V and J are TRBV7-2 and TRBJ1-5; D may be TRBD1 (6 bases). Deletions cut 5 bases from V and 0 bases from J, with 14 bases between. Germline V lookup: CDR1 SGHTA, CDR2 FQGNSA. This CDR3 contains 16 residues. The DNA for the CDR3 is TGTGCCAGCAGCCCTGGGACACCTTTTAGCAATCAGCCCCAGCATTTT. Translating it yields CASSPGTPFSNQPQHF.

This chain uses TRBV5-1 with TRBJ2-1; D unresolved. Germline assignment: CDR1 SGHRS and CDR2 YFSETQ. The CDR3 runs to 15 residues. Trimming left V 6 bases short and J 10 bases short, with 23 bases between. The chain's CDR3 is CASTLGATSSEEQFF. CDR3 coding DNA: TGCGCCAGCACTCTCGGTGCGACTTCCAGTGAGGAGCAGTTCTTC.

The chain couples TRBV10-2 to TRBJ2-2; D possibly corresponds to TRBD2 (5 bases). V lost 3 bases and J lost 1, with 12 bases in between. The CDR3 has 16 residues. Per germline, CDR1 WSHSY and CDR2 SAAADI. The CDR3 nucleotides are TGCGCCAGCAGTGAATATTCGAGCGGGAACACCGGGGAGCTGTTTTTT. It encodes CASSEYSSGNTGELFF.

This clone came up once. The V call is TRBV11-1, the J call TRBJ2-3, with D maybe TRBD2 (6 bases). The V gene lost 5 bases and the J gene lost 7 bases, with 19 bases spanning the gap. The CDR3 has 15 residues. Looked up from germline, CDR1 is SGHAT and CDR2 is FQDESV (reference sequence). CDR3 loop: CASSPGGRLGHTQYF. The CDR3 DNA sequence: TGTGCCAGCAGCCCAGGAGGAAGACTAGGTCATACGCAGTATTTT.

CDR3 in amino acids: CASGGLQETQYF. CDR3 coding DNA: TGTGCCAGTGGGGGACTTCAAGAGACCCAGTACTTC. The genes are TRBV19 and TRBJ2-5; maybe TRBD2 (6 bases). The germline CDR1 and CDR2 sequences are LNHDA and SQIVND (reference sequence). V was shortened by 8 bases and J by 2 bases, with 9 bases between the two germline ends. This CDR3 spans 12 amino acids.

This chain links TRBV14 with TRBJ2-1, with 8 positions matching TRBD2. The CDR3 covers 16 residues. The germline CDR1 and CDR2 sequences are SGHDN and FVKESK. J gave up 6 bases and V 4 bases, and 11 bases lay outside the gene matches. The CDR3 nucleotides are TGTGCCAGCAGCCTTCTATGGGGGGCGGGAGGCAATGAGCAGTTCTTC. Protein: CASSLLWGAGGNEQFF.

The chain is built from TRBV19 and TRBJ2-3; 7 bases are shared with TRBD1. Germline loops: CDR1 LNHDA, CDR2 SQIVND (reference sequence). V shed 4 bases, J shed 4 bases, and the junction held 8 bases outside the gene matches. This CDR3 has 15 residues. CDR3 sequence (DNA): TGTGCCAGTAGTAAGACGACAGGGAACGCAGATACGCAGTATTTT. Amino acids: CASSKTTGNADTQYF.

The chain uses TRBV28 and TRBJ2-2; 9 nucleotides align to TRBD2. In germline, CDR1 is MDHEN, CDR2 SYDVKM. V dropped 2 bases and J dropped 7; count of bases not matched to a gene: 11. This CDR3 is built from 17 residues. In DNA, the CDR3 is TGTGCCAGCAGTTTAATGCGGGAGGGCCCTGAACACGGGGAGCTGTTTTTT. This gives the protein CASSLMREGPEHGELFF. Drawing the rest from reference TRBV28 and TRBJ2-2, the complete variable domain is DVKVTQSSRYLVKRTGEKVFLECVQDMDHENMFWYRQDPGLGLRLIYFSYDVKMKEKGDIPEGYSVSREKKERFSLILESASTNQTSMYLCASSLMREGPEHGELFFGEGSRLTVL.

This clone was picked up one time. The V call is TRBV2, the J call TRBJ2-7; TRBD1 matches at 8 bases. Germline V gives CDR1 SNHLY, CDR2 FYNNEI. Trimming cost V 6 bases and J 1 base; bases outside gene matches: 5. CDR3 size: 14 residues. As DNA, the CDR3 is TGTGCCAGCAGAAAACAGGGGGATTCCTACGAGCAGTACTTC. Encoded protein: CASRKQGDSYEQYF.

The gene calls are TRBV9 and TRBJ2-7; 9 bases align to TRBD2. CDR1 is SGDLS, CDR2 YYNGEE, per germline. There are 14 residues in the CDR3. The V gene end was trimmed by 0 bases and the J gene end by 3 bases; junction bases not matched to a gene: 1. This CDR3 reads CASSVGSGSYEQYF. The CDR3 region has the DNA TGTGCCAGCAGCGTAGGTAGCGGGAGCTACGAGCAGTACTTC.

This sequence joins TRBV19 and TRBJ2-6, with D perhaps matching TRBD1 (6 bases). This CDR3 contains 15 residues. From germline, CDR1 is LNHDA and CDR2 SQIVND (reference sequence). V was shortened by 8 bases and J by 2 bases, with 13 bases between the two germline ends. The chain's CDR3 is CASSFTGTGANVLTF. The CDR3 DNA reads TGTGCCAGTTCATTTACAGGGACTGGGGCCAACGTCCTGACTTTC.

J is TRBJ1-1 and V is TRBV4-2; TRBD1 matches at 7 bases. This CDR3 region has 16 residues. J gave up 5 bases and V 2 bases, and 11 bases lay outside the gene matches. Germline CDR1 LGHNA, CDR2 YNFKEQ. This CDR3 is CASSQNRGGALTEAFF. DNA of the CDR3: TGTGCCAGCAGCCAAAACAGGGGTGGGGCCTTAACTGAAGCTTTCTTT.

The chain combines TRBV10-2 with TRBJ2-2, with TRBD2 matching 16 bases. CDR3 size: 17 residues. CDR1 is WSHSY and CDR2 is SAAADI in the germline V gene. V lost 10 bases, J lost 3 bases, and 8 bases stayed unmatched. CDR3 in DNA: TGCGCCACCGGGACTAGCGGGAGGGCCGGCGACACCGGGGAGCTGTTTTTT. It is translated as CATGTSGRAGDTGELFF.

The rearrangement links TRBV20-1 to TRBJ2-7, with 10 bases matching TRBD2. Losses at the gene ends were 3 bases for V and 3 bases for J; bases not matched to a gene: 5. Looked up from germline, CDR1 is DFQATT and CDR2 is SNEGSKA (reference sequence). The CDR3 has 14 residues. CDR3 nucleotides: TGCAGTGCTAGTCCTAGCGGGAGATTCTACGAGCAGTACTTC. It yields the protein CSASPSGRFYEQYF.

This sequence joins TRBV27 and TRBJ2-7, with a tentative D call TRBD1 (6 bases). With 3 bases removed from V and 3 bases from J, the gap between germline ends came to 9 bases. CDR1 MNHEY and CDR2 SMNVEV come from the germline V gene (reference sequence). The CDR3 length is 13 residues. For the CDR3, the DNA is TGTGCCAGCAGTTTTGGGGGCGGCTACGAGCAGTACTTC. Encoded protein: CASSFGGGYEQYF.

The chain links TRBV28 to TRBJ1-2; 8 bases agree with TRBD1. The germline V gene has CDR1 MDHEN and CDR2 SYDVKM. CDR3 length: 14 residues. V lost 2 bases, J lost 4 bases, and 3 bases stayed unmatched. CDR3: CASSLTGGPYGYTF. CDR3 coding DNA: TGTGCCAGCAGTTTAACAGGGGGGCCCTATGGCTACACCTTC.

The chain has TRBV28 and TRBJ1-2; the match to TRBD1 covers 7 bases. The junction had 4 bases not matched to a gene; V was cut back by 2 bases and J by 7 bases. This CDR3 region has 13 residues. Germline V gives CDR1 MDHEN, CDR2 SYDVKM. The CDR3 DNA reads as TGTGCCAGCAGTTTACCGCAGGGGGGTGGCTACACCTTC. Translated: CASSLPQGGGYTF.

This chain joins TRBV5-8 and TRBJ2-3, with 7 bases identical to TRBD1. The trim removed 0 bases at V and 1 base at J, leaving 5 bases unmatched. The CDR3 has 16 amino acids. Germline CDR1 and CDR2: SGHTS and YDEGEE. The DNA for the CDR3 is TGTGCCAGCAGCTTGGGCCGGGACAGTCGCACAGATACGCAGTATTTT. Translating it yields CASSLGRDSRTDTQYF. The full variable domain, in which reference TRBV5-8 and TRBJ2-3 provide the parts outside the CDR3, is EAGVTQSPTHLIKTRGQQATLRCSPISGHTSVYWYQQALGLGLQFLLWYDEGEERNRGNFPPRFSGRQFPNYSSELNVNALELEDSALYLCASSLGRDSRTDTQYFGPGTRLTVL.

This rearrangement joins TRBV14 to TRBJ1-3; D possibly corresponds to TRBD1 (5 bases). The CDR3 length is 15 residues. Trimming removed 1 base at V and 1 base at J, with 8 bases between. Germline CDR1 reads SGHDN; CDR2 reads FVKESK. CDR3 protein: CASSQVSGSGNTIYF. The CDR3 DNA reads TGTGCCAGCAGCCAAGTCTCAGGGTCTGGAAACACCATATATTTT.

The V gene is TRBV19, the J gene TRBJ1-5; 10 bases align to TRBD1. V was clipped by 7 bases and J by 0 bases; unmatched bases: 9. The CDR3 spans 17 residues. Germline V gene lookup returns CDR1 LNHDA and CDR2 SQIVND (reference sequence). This CDR3 reads CASTPTGGSDSNQPQHF. CDR3 nucleotides: TGTGCCAGTACCCCGACAGGGGGCTCCGATAGCAATCAGCCCCAGCATTTT.

The V and J genes are TRBV2 and TRBJ1-2, with 10 positions matching TRBD1. CDR1 is SNHLY, CDR2 FYNNEI, per germline. There are 16 residues in the CDR3. Trimming at V came to 6 bases and at J to 2 bases, leaving 9 bases not matched to a gene. The CDR3 loop is CASRNSPTGGNYGYTF. CDR3 nucleotides: TGTGCCAGCAGGAATTCCCCGACAGGGGGCAACTATGGCTACACCTTC.

The rearrangement links TRBV2 to TRBJ1-4, with TRBD1 identical over 7 bases. The CDR3 consists of 14 residues. V was clipped by 5 bases and J by 5 bases; unmatched bases: 5. Germline assignment: CDR1 SNHLY and CDR2 FYNNEI. The CDR3 region is CASSRQGVNEKLFF. In nucleotides, the CDR3 is TGTGCCAGCAGTCGACAGGGAGTAAATGAAAAACTGTTTTTT.

This clone appeared a few times. The rearrangement joins TRBV2 to TRBJ1-3; D is unclear. Trimming left V 4 bases short and J 0 bases short, with 4 bases between. This CDR3 contains 13 residues. Germline lookup yields CDR1 SNHLY and CDR2 FYNNEI. The CDR3 region has the DNA TGTGCCAGCAGTGGAGGCTCTGGAAACACCATATATTTT. Protein product: CASSGGSGNTIYF.

The J gene is TRBJ2-3, the V gene TRBV11-3; the match to TRBD2 covers 11 bases. V lost 5 bases to trimming and J lost 0 bases; unmatched junction nucleotides: 7. Looked up from germline, CDR1 is SGHNT and CDR2 is YENEEA. This CDR3 has 17 residues. The CDR3 coding sequence is TGTGCCAGCAGCCGGACTAGCGGGTCTCCTAGCACAGATACGCAGTATTTT. Translated, it gives CASSRTSGSPSTDTQYF.